Following are 23 T cell receptor beta chains from one sample sequenced in a study of blood T cell repertoires in COVID-19. Sequenced by immunoSEQ multiplex PCR; TCRdb stores in-frame clones only, minus some. The sample consists of about 290,000 clones, roughly 91% of them appearing once. Material: peripheral blood. The receptors here all came from a woman aged 25 to 39 with COVID-19, enrolled during active disease.

The V call is TRBV6-4, the J call TRBJ2-1, with D maybe TRBD2 (7 bases). CDR3 length equals 15 residues. The V gene lost 4 bases and the J gene lost 4 bases, with 14 bases spanning the gap. Germline assignment: CDR1 MRHNA and CDR2 SNTAGT. The CDR3 nucleotides are TGTGCCAGCAGTGCCGCCGGGGGGCATTACAATGAGCAGTTCTTC. The encoded protein is CASSAAGGHYNEQFF.

V gene TRBV3-1 (or the pseudogene TRBV3-2) combines with J gene TRBJ2-6; TRBD2 might be the D (5 bases). The CDR3 has 17 amino acids. The V gene lost 3 bases and the J gene lost 2 bases, with 14 bases spanning the gap. The germline CDR1 and CDR2 sequences are LGHDT and YNNKEL (reference sequence). The CDR3 sequence is CASSQGFSGTGANVLTF. The CDR3 region has the DNA TGTGCCAGCAGCCAGGGTTTTTCGGGGACTGGGGCCAACGTCCTGACTTTC.

V gene TRBV3-1 (or the pseudogene TRBV3-2) combines with J gene TRBJ2-5; a weak D match, TRBD1 (5 bases). Trimming cost V 6 bases and J 0 bases, with 14 bases left between them. Germline V gene lookup returns CDR1 LGHDT and CDR2 YNNKEL (reference sequence). The CDR3 has 15 amino acids. CDR3 in DNA: TGTGCCAGCAGACCACAGGCGGTTTACCAAGAGACCCAGTACTTC. Encoded protein: CASRPQAVYQETQYF.

The CDR3 DNA reads TGTGCCAGCTCCCCGGGGGGTAGAGGGTTGAGCGAGCAGTACTTC. Its protein is CASSPGGRGLSEQYF. The chain carries TRBV2 and TRBJ2-7, with TRBD2 matching 7 bases. The CDR3 length is 15 residues. V lost 8 bases and J lost 6; bases outside the gene matches: 16. Germline CDR1 and CDR2: SNHLY and FYNNEI.

This chain uses TRBV19 with TRBJ1-5; 10 bases line up with TRBD1. There are 16 residues in the CDR3. Trimming at V came to 7 bases and at J to 2 bases, leaving 8 bases not matched to a gene. Germline loops: CDR1 LNHDA, CDR2 SQIVND (reference sequence). The CDR3 sequence: CASTQTGGRGNQPQHF. CDR3 DNA: TGTGCCAGTACCCAGACAGGGGGCCGGGGCAATCAGCCCCAGCATTTT.

CDR3 region: CALRSARGGPRAKNIQYF. As DNA, the CDR3 is TGTGCCCTTCGGAGTGCGCGGGGGGGCCCTAGGGCCAAAAACATTCAGTACTTC. The chain is built from TRBV21-1 and TRBJ2-4; the table's TRBD2 call for D was not verified on the DNA. TRBV21-1 corresponds to a pseudogene. The CDR3 extends over 18 amino acids.

The gene calls are TRBV2 and TRBJ2-2; D may be TRBD1 (5 bases). The germline gives CDR1 SNHLY, CDR2 FYNNEI. This CDR3 is 15 amino acids long. Trimming took 2 bases from V and 0 from J, leaving 7 bases between them. The CDR3 sequence: CASSELDTNTGELFF. The CDR3 bases are TGTGCCAGCAGTGAATTGGACACGAACACCGGGGAGCTGTTTTTT.

This rearrangement joins TRBV6-5 to TRBJ1-2; 7 bases map to TRBD1. This CDR3 contains 15 residues. Unmatched junction bases numbered 7, after V lost 6 bases and J lost 0 bases. The germline V gene has CDR1 MNHEY and CDR2 SVGAGI. In nucleotides, the CDR3 is TGTGCCAGCAGGCCTACCGGGACAGCTAACTATGGCTACACCTTC. It encodes CASRPTGTANYGYTF.

The V call is TRBV7-2, the J call TRBJ2-5, with TRBD2 matching 11 bases. Germline-derived CDR1 and CDR2 are SGHTA and FQGNSA. V lost 1 base and J lost 2; bases outside the gene matches: 3. CDR3 size: 16 residues. The CDR3 nucleotides read TGTGCCAGCAGCTTAGAAACTAGCGGGGGTCAAGAGACCCAGTACTTC. Translating it yields CASSLETSGGQETQYF.

This chain uses TRBV15 with TRBJ1-2, with TRBD1 identical over 7 bases. V lost 2 bases, J lost 7 bases, and 13 bases stayed unmatched. Germline V lookup: CDR1 LNHNV, CDR2 YYDKDF (reference sequence). This CDR3 is 16 amino acids long. DNA of the CDR3: TGTGCCACCAGCAGAAGGGGGGACAGTCCGTCTAGTGGCTACACCTTC. This sequence encodes CATSRRGDSPSSGYTF.

The chain carries TRBV4-1 and TRBJ2-2, with 14 bases identical to TRBD2. The V gene's germline CDR1 is MGHRA and CDR2 YSYEKL. The CDR3 has 22 residues. V dropped 6 bases and J dropped 1; count of bases not matched to a gene: 19. CDR3 DNA: TGCGCCAGCAGACATAGAATTACCGGGACTAGCGGGGGTTACGAGAACACCGGGGAGCTGTTTTTT. It yields the protein CASRHRITGTSGGYENTGELFF.

The rearrangement links TRBV12-3 or TRBV12-4 to TRBJ2-1; D might be TRBD2 (5 bases). The V end was cut by 6 bases, the J end by 6 bases, with 12 bases between. CDR3 length equals 13 residues. The DNA for the CDR3 is TGTGCCAGCAGCCCCGTCCGGGGCAATGAGCAGTTCTTC. Protein: CASSPVRGNEQFF.

The chain employs TRBV7-2 and TRBJ1-1, with D perhaps matching TRBD1 (6 bases). CDR3 length: 13 residues. Germline V gene data show CDR1 as SGHTA and CDR2 as FQGNSA. V lost 5 bases, J lost 6 bases, and 13 bases lay in between. The DNA of the CDR3 is TGTGCCAGCAGCCTAGGGGGGGTCGCTGAAGCTTTCTTT. Amino acids: CASSLGGVAEAFF.

The rearrangement uses TRBV2 and TRBJ2-7; unclear D gene. CDR3 size: 13 residues. The ends were cut back, 8 bases at V and 2 bases at J, with 13 bases in the middle. Germline V gene lookup returns CDR1 SNHLY and CDR2 FYNNEI. The CDR3 reads CASAKLRPYEQYF. The DNA of the CDR3 is TGTGCCAGCGCGAAACTAAGACCCTACGAGCAGTACTTC.

This clone has a handful of counts. J is TRBJ1-1 and V is TRBV10-2; D not resolved. V was shortened by 7 bases and J by 1 base, with 16 bases between the two germline ends. Germline V CDR1 and CDR2: WSHSY, SAAADI. CDR3 length equals 15 residues. CDR3 sequence: CASTPLGVSNTEAFF. The DNA for the CDR3 is TGCGCCAGCACCCCCCTGGGAGTTTCGAACACTGAAGCTTTCTTT.

V is TRBV3-1 (or the pseudogene TRBV3-2) and J is TRBJ2-7; TRBD2 might be the D (5 bases). Germline V lookup: CDR1 LGHDT, CDR2 YNNKEL (reference sequence). Between the trimmed V and J ends, which lost 1 base and 5 bases, there was a span of 12 bases. The length of the CDR3 is 14 residues. CDR3: CASSQVGDRNEQYF. The CDR3 coding sequence is TGTGCCAGCAGCCAAGTCGGGGATAGGAACGAGCAGTACTTC.

The CDR3 spells CSVEQDRVTEKLFF. The CDR3, as DNA: TGCAGCGTTGAACAGGACAGGGTGACCGAAAAACTGTTTTTT. The gene calls are TRBV29-1 and TRBJ1-4; 8 bases align to TRBD1. The CDR3 loop spans 14 amino acids. V lost 2 bases and J lost 8; bases outside the gene matches: 7. The germline V gene encodes CDR1 SQVTM and CDR2 ANQGSEA.

V usage is TRBV6-1 and J usage is TRBJ1-6; D not resolved. The CDR3 length is 17 residues. V was shortened by 4 bases and J by 3 bases, with 16 bases between the two germline ends. CDR1 MNHNS and CDR2 SASEGT come from the germline V gene. CDR3 DNA: TGTGCCAGCAGTGCTACCGGGAGTGAATACTATAATTCACCCCTCCACTTT. Amino acids: CASSATGSEYYNSPLHF.

The rearrangement joins TRBV2 to TRBJ1-1; TRBD1 is a possible D gene (5 bases). V lost 4 bases, J lost 8 bases, and 11 bases lay in between. This CDR3 comprises 12 residues. In germline, CDR1 is SNHLY, CDR2 FYNNEI. CDR3 sequence: CASSVQGNEAFF. CDR3 DNA: TGTGCCAGCAGTGTCCAGGGTAACGAAGCTTTCTTT. The whole variable domain, remainder taken from reference TRBV2 and TRBJ1-1, is EPEVTQTPSHQVTQMGQEVILRCVPISNHLYFYWYRQILGQKVEFLVSFYNNEISEKSEIFDDQFSVERPDGSNFTLKIRSTKLEDSAMYFCASSVQGNEAFFGQGTRLTVV.

This clone was recorded once. This chain joins TRBV3-1 (or the pseudogene TRBV3-2) and TRBJ2-5, with 11 bases that match TRBD2. V gave up 7 bases and J gave up 1 base; unmatched junction bases: 2. Germline-derived CDR1 and CDR2 are LGHDT and YNNKEL (reference sequence). The CDR3 runs to 14 residues. CDR3 residues: CASKGTSGQETQYF. The CDR3 coding sequence is TGTGCCAGCAAAGGGACTAGCGGCCAAGAGACCCAGTACTTC.

The chain links TRBV5-1 to TRBJ2-5; possible D gene TRBD2, 5 bases. The germline gives CDR1 SGHRS, CDR2 YFSETQ. This CDR3 has 13 residues. Trimming stripped 1 base from V and 9 bases from J, with 13 bases between. The CDR3 coding sequence is TGCGCCAGCAGCTTGCAACTACGGAGGCCCCAGTACTTC. Protein product: CASSLQLRRPQYF.

The CDR3 sequence: CASSPYEMNTEAFF. The DNA of the CDR3 is TGTGCCAGCAGCCCCTATGAAATGAACACTGAAGCTTTCTTT. The chain couples TRBV27 to TRBJ1-1; the D is unclear. CDR1 and CDR2 from the germline V gene are MNHEY and SMNVEV (reference sequence). V was pared by 6 bases and J by 0 bases, with 11 bases between. The CDR3 loop spans 14 amino acids.

This chain uses TRBV7-6 with TRBJ2-1; 7 bases fit TRBD2. The CDR3 totals 16 residues. CDR1 and CDR2 (germline): SGHVS, FNYEAQ. The junction had 10 bases not matched to a gene; V was cut back by 5 bases and J by 3 bases. CDR3 residues: CASSPGLTGGYNEQFF. CDR3 nucleotide sequence: TGTGCCAGCAGCCCGGGCCTAACGGGGGGCTACAATGAGCAGTTCTTC.